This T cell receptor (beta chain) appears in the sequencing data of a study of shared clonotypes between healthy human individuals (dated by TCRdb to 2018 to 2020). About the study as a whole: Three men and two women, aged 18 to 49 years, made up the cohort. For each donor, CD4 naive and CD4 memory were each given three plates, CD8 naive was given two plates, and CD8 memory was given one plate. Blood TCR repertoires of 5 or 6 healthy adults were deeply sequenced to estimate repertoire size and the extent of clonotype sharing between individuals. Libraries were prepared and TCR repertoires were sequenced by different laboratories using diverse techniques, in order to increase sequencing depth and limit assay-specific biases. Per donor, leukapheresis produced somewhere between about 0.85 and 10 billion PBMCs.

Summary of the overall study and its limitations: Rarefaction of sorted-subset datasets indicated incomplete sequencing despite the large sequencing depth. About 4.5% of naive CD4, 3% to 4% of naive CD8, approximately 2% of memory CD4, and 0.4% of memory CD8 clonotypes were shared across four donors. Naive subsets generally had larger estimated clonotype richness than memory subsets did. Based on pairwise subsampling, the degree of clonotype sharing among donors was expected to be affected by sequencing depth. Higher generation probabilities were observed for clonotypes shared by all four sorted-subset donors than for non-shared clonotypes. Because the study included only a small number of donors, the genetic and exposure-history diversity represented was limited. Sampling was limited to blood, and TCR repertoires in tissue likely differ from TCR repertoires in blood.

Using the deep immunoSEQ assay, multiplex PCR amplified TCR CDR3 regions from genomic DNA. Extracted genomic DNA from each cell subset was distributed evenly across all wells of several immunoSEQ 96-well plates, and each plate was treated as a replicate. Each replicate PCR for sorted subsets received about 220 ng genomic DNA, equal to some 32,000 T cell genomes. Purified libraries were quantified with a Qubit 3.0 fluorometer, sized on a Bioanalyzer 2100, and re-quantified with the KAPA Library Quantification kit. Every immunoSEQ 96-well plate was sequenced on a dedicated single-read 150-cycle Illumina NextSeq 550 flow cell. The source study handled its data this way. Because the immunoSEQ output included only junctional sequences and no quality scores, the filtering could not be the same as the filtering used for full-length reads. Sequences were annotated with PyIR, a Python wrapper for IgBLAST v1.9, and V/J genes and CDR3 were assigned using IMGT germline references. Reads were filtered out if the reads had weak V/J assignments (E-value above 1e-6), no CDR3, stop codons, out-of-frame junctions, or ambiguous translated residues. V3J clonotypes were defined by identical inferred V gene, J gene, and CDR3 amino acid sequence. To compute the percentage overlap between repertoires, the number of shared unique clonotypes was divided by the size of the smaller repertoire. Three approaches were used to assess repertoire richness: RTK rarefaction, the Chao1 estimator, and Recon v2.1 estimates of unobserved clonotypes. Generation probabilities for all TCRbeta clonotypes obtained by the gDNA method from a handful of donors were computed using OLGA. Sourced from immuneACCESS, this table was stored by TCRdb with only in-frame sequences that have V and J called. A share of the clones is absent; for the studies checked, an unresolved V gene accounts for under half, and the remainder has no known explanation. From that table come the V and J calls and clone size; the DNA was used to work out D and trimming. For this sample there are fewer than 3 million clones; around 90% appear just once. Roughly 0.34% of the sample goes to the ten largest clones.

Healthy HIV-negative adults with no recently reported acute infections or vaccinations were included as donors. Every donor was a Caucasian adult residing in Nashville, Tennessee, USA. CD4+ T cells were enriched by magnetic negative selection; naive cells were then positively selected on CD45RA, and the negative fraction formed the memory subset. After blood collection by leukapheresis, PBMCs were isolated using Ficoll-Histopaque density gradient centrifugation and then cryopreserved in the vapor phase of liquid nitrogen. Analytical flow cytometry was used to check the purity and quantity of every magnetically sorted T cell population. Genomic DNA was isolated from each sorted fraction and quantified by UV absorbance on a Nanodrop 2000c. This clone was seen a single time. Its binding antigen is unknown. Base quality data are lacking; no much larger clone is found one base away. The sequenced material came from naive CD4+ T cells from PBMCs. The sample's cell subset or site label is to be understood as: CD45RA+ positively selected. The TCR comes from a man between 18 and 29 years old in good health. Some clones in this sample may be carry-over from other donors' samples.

The sequenced DNA is TGTGCCAGCAGTTTGGGCAGGCAAAATCAGCCCCAGCATTTT. It specifies CASSLGRQNQPQHF. The chain employs TRBV28 and TRBJ1-5; the D gene lacks a confident call. Reading the germline V gene gives CDR1 MDHEN and CDR2 SYDVKM. The CDR3, from cysteine to phenylalanine, totals 14 residues. Solely the CDR3 DNA is kept, with 42 bases framed from the first base. The junction carries 10 bases between V and J, which are trimmed by 3 bases and 4 bases respectively.